This entry features one T cell receptor (beta chain) sequence. Its antigen is still unknown. The entry originates in a study of beta chain features in type 1 diabetes. Study details: Healthy donors, compared against patients, showed similar age, gender and cell yields.

Since all of the isolated RNA was reverse transcribed, expressed TCRB transcripts were what got sequenced. The assay was immunoSEQ multiplex PCR, and TCRdb's table has in-frame clones only and misses some. The profile covers roughly 330,000 clones, with less than 15% appearing a single time and roughly 0.015% taken by the ten largest. CDR3 length equals 15 residues. The ends were cut back, 2 bases at V and 7 bases at J, with 17 bases in the middle. CDR1 and CDR2 from the germline V gene are SGHTA and FQGTGA. Overall study findings and caveats: TCRB CDR3 length was moderately but significantly reduced in all four CD4+ subsets of Type 1 diabetes patients.

The chain has TRBV7-3 and TRBJ1-2; D remains unclear. The sequenced material came from naive CD4+ T cells from blood. This TCR derives from a woman aged 18-30 years with type 1 diabetes. This chain's CDR3 is CASSLEARPILGYTF. CDR3 nucleotides: TGTGCCAGCAGCTTAGAAGCCAGGCCCATTCTTGGCTACACCTTC.